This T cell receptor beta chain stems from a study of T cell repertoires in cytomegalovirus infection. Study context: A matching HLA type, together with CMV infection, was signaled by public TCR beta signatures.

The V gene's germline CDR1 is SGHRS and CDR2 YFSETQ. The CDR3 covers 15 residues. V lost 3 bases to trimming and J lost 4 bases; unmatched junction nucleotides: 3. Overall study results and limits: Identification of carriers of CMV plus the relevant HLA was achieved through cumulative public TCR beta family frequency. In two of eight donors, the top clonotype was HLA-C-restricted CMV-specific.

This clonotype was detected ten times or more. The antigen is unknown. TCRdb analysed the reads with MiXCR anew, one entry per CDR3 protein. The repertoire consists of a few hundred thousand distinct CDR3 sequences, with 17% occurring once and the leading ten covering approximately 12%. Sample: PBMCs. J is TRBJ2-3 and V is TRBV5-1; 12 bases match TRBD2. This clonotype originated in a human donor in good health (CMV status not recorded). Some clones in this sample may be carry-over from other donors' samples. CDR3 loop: CASSSGLAGPDTQYF. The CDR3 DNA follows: TGCGCCAGCAGCTCGGGACTAGCGGGCCCAGATACGCAGTATTTT.